This TCR beta chain comes out of a study of siplizumab effects on memory and regulatory T cells. Study context: The authors ran mixed lymphocyte reactions in pairs, with siplizumab at around 0.9 ug/mL or without drug.

Responder and stimulator cells in the mixed lymphocyte reaction were cultured together for roughly six days at 37°C. Losses at the gene ends were 3 bases for V and 3 bases for J; bases not matched to a gene: 3. This CDR3 comprises 13 residues. Germline V lookup: CDR1 SGDLS, CDR2 YYNGEE. This table comes from immunoSEQ multiplex PCR, and its TCRdb copy is limited to in-frame clones, with some not included. The sample contains roughly 290 clones, 60% to 75% of which appear only once. Study observations and caveats: Memory cells that were CD4+ and unstimulated gave rise to alloreactive sequences, which siplizumab significantly reduced. A major contribution to the alloresponse seemed to be made by naive T cells, which seemed more diverse than memory cells.

On this clone itself: Its target is not known.

The receptor comes from a human donor in good health; the cells came from an allogeneic mixed lymphocyte reaction. The sample was CFSE-low (dividing) CD8+ T cells sorted from an allogeneic mixed lymphocyte reaction. The chain employs TRBV9 and TRBJ2-7, with 7 bases aligning to TRBD1. The CDR3 nucleotides are TGTGCCAGCAGCGCGGGACAGATCTACGAGCAGTACTTC. Protein product: CASSAGQIYEQYF.